This TCR beta chain is drawn from a study of blood T cell repertoires in COVID-19. Study as a whole: PBMCs, B-cell-depleted T cells, or T cells provided the cDNA or gDNA that made up the material.

The V and J ends lost 5 bases and 2 bases respectively, with 16 bases between them. The CDR3 has 15 amino acids. The germline V gene encodes CDR1 MNHNY and CDR2 SVGAGI (reference sequence). Repertoires were generated with immunoSEQ multiplex PCR, while TCRdb's copy carries only in-frame clones and drops some. This table holds tens of thousands of clones, about 85% found once. The receptor comes from a human donor in a cohort sampled during active COVID-19. The chain is built from TRBV6-6 and TRBJ2-7; D may be TRBD1 (6 bases). Specimen: peripheral blood. CDR3 sequence (DNA): TGTGCCAGCAGTCAGATCGGGACACTTACCTACGAGCAGTACTTC. This translates into CASSQIGTLTYEQYF.